Here is one T cell receptor (beta chain) with its context. These data come from a study of OX40 agonist ivuxolimab in advanced cancers. The germline CDR1 and CDR2 sequences are SGHVS and FNYEAQ. The CDR3 has 16 amino acids. The trim removed 2 bases at V and 3 bases at J, leaving 8 bases unmatched. Sequencing used immunoSEQ multiplex PCR; TCRdb keeps in-frame clones, though not all of them. The sample has approximately 68,000 clones, more than 80% seen once. The origin of this receptor is an adult with an advanced solid tumor such as melanoma, head and neck, liver or kidney cancer. V gene TRBV7-6 combines with J gene TRBJ2-3; 7 nucleotides line up with TRBD1. The sequencing here drew on CD4+ or CD8+ T cells sorted from blood, taken in a trial of the OX40 agonist ivuxolimab. CDR3 coding DNA: TGTGCCAGCAGCTTAACCCCGAACAGGGGAACAGATACGCAGTATTTT. Translation gives CASSLTPNRGTDTQYF. The entire variable domain, with the rest obtained from reference TRBV7-6 and TRBJ2-3, is as follows: GAGVSQSPRYKVTKRGQDVALRCDPISGHVSLYWYRQALGQGPEFLTYFNYEAQQDKSGLPNDRFSAERPEGSISTLTIQRTEQRDSAMYRCASSLTPNRGTDTQYFGPGTRLTVL.